This TCR beta chain was retrieved from a study of blood T cell repertoires in COVID-19. Study overall: The study drew acute and convalescent COVID-19 samples from the United States, Italy and Spain. From T cells, B-cell-depleted T cells, or PBMCs came the material, which was cDNA or gDNA.

The CDR3 is made up of 13 amino acids. V gave up 1 base and J gave up 8 bases, with 11 bases separating them. Germline V gene data show CDR1 as SGHTA and CDR2 as FQGNSA. The protocol was immunoSEQ multiplex PCR, while the TCRdb copy is restricted to in-frame clones and leaves out a portion. Here the sample spans about 250,000 clones, roughly 87% being singletons. Sequencing was done on a sample of peripheral blood. The rearrangement joins TRBV7-2 to TRBJ1-2; maybe TRBD1 (5 bases). The source is a man younger than 35 with active or convalescent COVID-19. This CDR3 is CASSLDTGAGYTF. The CDR3 DNA follows: TGTGCCAGCAGCTTAGATACTGGGGCCGGCTACACCTTC.